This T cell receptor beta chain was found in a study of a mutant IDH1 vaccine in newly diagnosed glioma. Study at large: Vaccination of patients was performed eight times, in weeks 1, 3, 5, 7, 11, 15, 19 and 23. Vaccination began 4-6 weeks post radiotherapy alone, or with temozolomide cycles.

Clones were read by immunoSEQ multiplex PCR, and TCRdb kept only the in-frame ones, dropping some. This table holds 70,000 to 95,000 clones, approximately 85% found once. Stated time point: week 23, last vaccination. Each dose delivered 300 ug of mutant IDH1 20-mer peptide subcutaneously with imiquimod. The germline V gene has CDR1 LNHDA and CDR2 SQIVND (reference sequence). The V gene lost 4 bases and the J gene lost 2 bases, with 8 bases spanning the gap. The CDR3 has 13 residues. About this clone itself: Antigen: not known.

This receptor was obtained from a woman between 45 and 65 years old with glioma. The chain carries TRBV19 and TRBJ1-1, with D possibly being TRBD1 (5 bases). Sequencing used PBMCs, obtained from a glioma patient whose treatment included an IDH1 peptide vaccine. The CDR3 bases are TGTGCCAGTAGTACCGGGGCCAACACTGAAGCTTTCTTT. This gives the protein CASSTGANTEAFF.